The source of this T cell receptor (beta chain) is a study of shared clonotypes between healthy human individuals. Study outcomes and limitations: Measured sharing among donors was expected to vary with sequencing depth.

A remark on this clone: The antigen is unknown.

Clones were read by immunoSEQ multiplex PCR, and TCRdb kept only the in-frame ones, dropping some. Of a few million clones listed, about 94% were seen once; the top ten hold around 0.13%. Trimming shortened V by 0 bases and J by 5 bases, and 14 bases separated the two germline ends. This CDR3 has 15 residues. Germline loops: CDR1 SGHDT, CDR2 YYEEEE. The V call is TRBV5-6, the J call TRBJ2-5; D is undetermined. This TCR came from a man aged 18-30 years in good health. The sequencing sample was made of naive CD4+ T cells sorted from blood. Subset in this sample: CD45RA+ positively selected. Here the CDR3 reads CASSLGLGRTETQYF. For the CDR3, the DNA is TGTGCCAGCAGCTTGGGGCTCGGACGGACGGAGACCCAGTACTTC.